The T cell receptor (beta chain) under discussion was sequenced for a study of blood T cell repertoires in COVID-19. Study overall: Sources were T cells, B-cell-depleted T cells, or PBMCs; the material itself was cDNA or gDNA.

The V end was cut by 0 bases, the J end by 1 base, with 7 bases between. The CDR3 sequence is 14 residues long. The germline gives CDR1 SGDLS, CDR2 YYNGEE. This clone was recorded only once. Per the study methods: Scientists estimated how many nucleated cells there were by amplifying reference gene primers. The method was immunoSEQ multiplex PCR; TCRdb's version includes in-frame clones alone and lacks a portion of them. V and J calls plus clone size are reproduced from that table; the DNA served to infer D and trimming. In the table there are some 250,000 clones, around 83% of which are singletons. This receptor was obtained from a woman between 18 and 29 years old with acute or convalescent COVID-19. The chain couples TRBV9 to TRBJ1-1; D ambiguous. Sample: peripheral blood. The CDR3 DNA reads as TGTGCCAGCAGCGTAGGATTCGGGAACACTGAAGCTTTCTTT. It codes for CASSVGFGNTEAFF.